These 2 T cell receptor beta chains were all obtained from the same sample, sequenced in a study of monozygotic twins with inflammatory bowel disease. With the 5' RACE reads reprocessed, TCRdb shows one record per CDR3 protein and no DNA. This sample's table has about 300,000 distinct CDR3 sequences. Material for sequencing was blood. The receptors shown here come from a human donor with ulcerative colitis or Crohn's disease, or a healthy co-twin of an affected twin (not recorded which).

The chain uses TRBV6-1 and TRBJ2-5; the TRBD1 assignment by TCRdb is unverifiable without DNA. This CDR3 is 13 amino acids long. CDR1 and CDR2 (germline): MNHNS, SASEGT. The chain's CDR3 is CATTGTPSETQYF.

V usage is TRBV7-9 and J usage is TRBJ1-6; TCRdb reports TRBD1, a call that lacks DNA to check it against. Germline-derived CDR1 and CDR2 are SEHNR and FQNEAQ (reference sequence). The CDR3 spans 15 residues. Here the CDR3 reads CASSIPGQNNSPLHF.